This T cell receptor beta chain emerged from a study of control samples from healthy donors and cancer patients (dated by TCRdb to the early 2020s). Worth noting for this clone: Its specific antigen is unknown. No qualities accompany the bases; no much larger clone lies one base away.

The CDR3 measures 12 amino acids from cysteine to phenylalanine. Here the CDR3 DNA is all that survives: 36 bases in frame from base 1. V sheds 3 bases and J sheds 6 bases, leaving 8 bases between their ends. For CDR1 and CDR2, the germline V gene (reference sequence) lists GTSNPN and SVGIG. Library preparation was by the immunoSEQ multiplex PCR assay. TCRdb re-hosts the immuneACCESS table, in-frame sequences only. Its copies lack some clones; in the studies checked, an unresolved V gene accounts for under half of them, and the cause for the rest is not known. For this sample the table gives 63,000 or so clones, of which about 92% were detected only once. The biggest ten clones account for roughly 6% of the sample.

Sequences were obtained from PBMCs. The rearranged chain carries TRBV30 and TRBJ2-2; 6 matching bases give a weak D call of TRBD2. This clonotype originated in a man aged 60-69 years with colorectal cancer. CDR3 sequence: CAWREGPGELFF. In nucleotides, the sequence is TGTGCCTGGAGGGAGGGACCCGGGGAGCTGTTTTTT.